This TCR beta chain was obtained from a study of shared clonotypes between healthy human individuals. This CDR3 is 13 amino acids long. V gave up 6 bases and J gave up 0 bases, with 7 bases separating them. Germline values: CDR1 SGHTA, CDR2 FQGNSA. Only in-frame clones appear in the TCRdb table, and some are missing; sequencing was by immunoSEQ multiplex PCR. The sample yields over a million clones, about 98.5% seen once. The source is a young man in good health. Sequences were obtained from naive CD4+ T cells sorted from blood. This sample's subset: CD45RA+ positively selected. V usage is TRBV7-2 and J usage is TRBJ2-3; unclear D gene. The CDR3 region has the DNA TGTGCCAGCAGGCAAGACAGCACAGATACGCAGTATTTT. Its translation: CASRQDSTDTQYF.